What follows describes a single T cell receptor beta chain. Trimming took 4 bases from V and 7 from J; bases not matched to a gene: 26. Germline assignment: CDR1 MGHRA and CDR2 YSYEKL. CDR3 length: 21 amino acids. This entry is derived from a study of shared T cell receptors in the human thymus. Profiled with immunoSEQ multiplex PCR; TCRdb holds only in-frame clones, not every one. Of about 610,000 clones in the sample, approximately 88% are singletons; the top ten hold approximately 0.011%. These data were also filed under a second study, of human thymus T cells. That study adds: Related studies noted strongly shared thymic repertoires across unrelated people.

Sequencing input: thymocytes. The chain couples TRBV4-1 to TRBJ2-4; 9 positions match TRBD1. The sequence derives from a boy under three years old with a congenital heart defect. DNA for the CDR3: TGCGCCAGCAGCCCCAAAGGAGTCCTGGTCACAGGGGGCGAGAGGAGGAACATTCAGTACTTC. This translates into CASSPKGVLVTGGERRNIQYF.